Presented here are 8 T cell receptor beta chains from one specimen sequenced in a study of memory CD4+ T cells and cytomegalovirus serostatus. Single viable CD3+CD4+CD8-CD45RO+ cells were sorted as the memory CD4+ T cells. Libraries were prepared by immunoSEQ multiplex PCR; TCRdb keeps only in-frame clonotypes and omits some of them. The sample includes about 56,000 clones, around 80% seen only once; the top ten take around 0.4%. The specimen was memory CD4+ T cells from blood. The receptors originated from an adult in good health and CMV-seronegative.

This clone was counted only a few times. The chain carries TRBV6-5 and TRBJ1-1, with D maybe TRBD1 (5 bases). The V end lost 6 bases, the J end lost 1 base, and 9 bases lay between the germline ends. Looked up from germline, CDR1 is MNHEY and CDR2 is SVGAGI. CDR3 length equals 13 residues. The CDR3 sequence: CASRSGPNTEAFF. For the CDR3, the DNA is TGTGCCAGCAGGTCGGGGCCGAACACTGAAGCTTTCTTT.

This clone was observed once. This chain joins TRBV5-4 and TRBJ2-1; perhaps TRBD2 as D (6 bases). Per the germline V gene, CDR1 is SGHNT and CDR2 is YYREEE (reference sequence). This CDR3 spans 15 amino acids. Trimming pared 4 bases from V and 6 bases from J, leaving 17 bases between. The CDR3 nucleotides are TGTGCCAGCAGCGGTACGGGACTTGGGGGCAATGAGCAGTTCTTC. It specifies CASSGTGLGGNEQFF.

This rearrangement joins TRBV20-1 to TRBJ1-2; D ambiguous. Per germline, CDR1 DFQATT and CDR2 SNEGSKA (reference sequence). The CDR3 totals 11 residues. V was clipped by 2 bases and J by 4 bases, with 5 bases between them. Here the CDR3 DNA reads TGCAGTGCTAGATCTTCCTATGGCTACACCTTC. Residues: CSARSSYGYTF.

This clone was counted a single time. This sequence joins TRBV7-9 and TRBJ1-5; 7 positions agree with TRBD1. The ends lost 5 bases at V and 0 bases at J; junction bases unmatched: 4. Germline CDR1 is SEHNR and CDR2 is FQNEAQ (reference sequence). The CDR3 length is 15 residues. CDR3 in amino acids: CASSRDRVSNQPQHF. Here the CDR3 DNA reads TGTGCCAGCAGCCGCGACAGGGTTAGCAATCAGCCCCAGCATTTT. Complete variable domain (other parts from reference TRBV7-9 and TRBJ1-5): DTGVSQNPRHKITKRGQNVTFRCDPISEHNRLYWYRQTLGQGPEFLTYFQNEAQLEKSRLLSDRFSAERPKGSFSTLEIQRTEQGDSAMYLCASSRDRVSNQPQHFGDGTRLSIL.

J is TRBJ2-7 and V is TRBV5-1; D remains ambiguous. CDR1 and CDR2 from the germline V gene are SGHRS and YFSETQ. This CDR3 has 17 residues. V lost 0 bases and J lost 7, with 23 bases in between. The CDR3 is CASSLVLLSSRLVEQYF. The CDR3 DNA is TGCGCCAGCAGCTTGGTATTGCTCTCGAGCCGCCTGGTAGAGCAGTACTTC.

The chain carries TRBV10-2 and TRBJ1-2; no clear D. This CDR3 has 13 amino acids. Per germline, CDR1 WSHSY and CDR2 SAAADI. Trimming removed 2 bases from V and 3 bases from J, with 7 bases in between. For the CDR3, the DNA is TGCGCCAGCAGTGAGATTGGGGACTATGGCTACACCTTC. Translation gives CASSEIGDYGYTF.

This clone was detected once. The rearrangement links TRBV6-1 to TRBJ1-2; 12 positions match TRBD1. CDR1 and CDR2 (germline): MNHNS, SASEGT. The CDR3 loop spans 14 amino acids. The V segment lost 7 bases and the J segment 8 bases; nucleotides outside the gene matches: 8. The CDR3: CASIGTGGAKGYTF. CDR3 coding DNA: TGTGCCAGCATCGGGACAGGGGGCGCGAAAGGCTACACCTTC.

This sequence joins TRBV7-2 and TRBJ1-4; D is undetermined. CDR3 length: 13 amino acids. V gave up 1 base and J gave up 8 bases, with 8 bases separating them. Germline V gene sequence: CDR1 SGHTA, CDR2 FQGNSA. The CDR3 loop is CASSLGPAEKLFF. The CDR3 coding sequence is TGTGCCAGCAGCTTAGGGCCCGCGGAAAAACTGTTTTTT.